These 21 T cell receptor beta chains originate from one sample sequenced in a study of blood T cell repertoires in COVID-19. The protocol was immunoSEQ multiplex PCR, while the TCRdb copy is restricted to in-frame clones and leaves out a portion. There are some 120,000 clones in the sample; around four fifths occur only once, and 20% to 30% lies in the top ten. The material sequenced was peripheral blood. All receptors derive from a human donor in a cohort sampled during active COVID-19.

A single count supports this clone. The CDR3 DNA sequence: TGTGCCAGCAGCCCAACTGGCGGCGCGGCCTACGAGCAGTACTTC. Amino acids: CASSPTGGAAYEQYF. The rearrangement uses TRBV6-6 and TRBJ2-7, with D hard to call. CDR1 MNHNY and CDR2 SVGAGI come from the germline V gene (reference sequence). The V gene lost 6 bases and the J gene lost 2 bases, with 17 bases spanning the gap. The CDR3 extends over 15 amino acids.

The V call is TRBV7-8, the J call TRBJ1-6; D is uncertain. The V gene's germline CDR1 is SGHVS and CDR2 FQNEAQ. CDR3 length equals 15 residues. V lost 5 bases to trimming and J lost 4 bases, with 12 bases between them. CDR3 in DNA: TGTGCCAGCAGCCTAACTCAGGATTATAATTCACCCCTCCACTTT. It yields the protein CASSLTQDYNSPLHF.

This clone was recorded once. The CDR3 sequence: CASSQEILDTQYF. The DNA of the CDR3 is TGCGCCAGCAGCCAAGAAATATTGGATACGCAGTATTTT. V is TRBV4-3 and J is TRBJ2-3; the D is unclear. V was trimmed by 0 bases and J by 6 bases, leaving 7 bases between them. The germline CDR1 and CDR2 sequences are LGHNA and YSLEER. CDR3 length: 13 residues.

The CDR3 here is CASSHGETGLNTEAFF. The CDR3 region has the DNA TGTGCCAGCAGCCATGGAGAGACAGGGCTGAACACTGAAGCTTTCTTT. The chain combines TRBV4-2 with TRBJ1-1; TRBD1 aligns across 7 bases. Germline assignment: CDR1 LGHNA and CDR2 YNFKEQ. V gave up 3 bases and J gave up 0 bases; unmatched junction bases: 7. This CDR3 region has 16 residues.

The V gene is TRBV7-2, the J gene TRBJ2-7; D gene unclear. In germline, CDR1 is SGHTA, CDR2 FQGNSA. The CDR3 length is 15 residues. Trimming pared 1 base from V and 1 base from J, leaving 11 bases between. CDR3 nucleotide sequence: TGTGCCAGCAGCTTAGTGGCTAGAAGGTCCTACGAGCAGTACTTC. Its protein is CASSLVARRSYEQYF.

In regard to this clone: This sample includes further DNA sequences coding for the same CDR3. V and J are TRBV9 and TRBJ2-7; 8 bases fit TRBD2. The CDR3 sequence is 15 residues long. Losses at the gene ends were 0 bases for V and 3 bases for J; bases not matched to a gene: 5. In germline, CDR1 is SGDLS, CDR2 YYNGEE. CDR3 DNA sequence: TGTGCCAGCAGCGTAGGTGCGGGAGGCCTCTACGAGCAGTACTTC. Its protein is CASSVGAGGLYEQYF.

The rearrangement links TRBV5-1 to TRBJ2-1; a possible D gene is TRBD2 (7 bases). V gave up 5 bases and J gave up 1 base, with 16 bases separating them. The CDR3 spans 16 residues. The germline V gene encodes CDR1 SGHRS and CDR2 YFSETQ. DNA of the CDR3: TGCGCCAGCAGTCCAGAAGGGGGAGGGTCCTACAATGAGCAGTTCTTC. It is translated as CASSPEGGGSYNEQFF.

The V call is TRBV29-1, the J call TRBJ2-3; 7 bases align to TRBD1. The CDR3 length is 13 residues. The V gene end was trimmed by 8 bases and the J gene end by 2 bases; junction bases not matched to a gene: 7. The V gene's germline CDR1 is SQVTM and CDR2 ANQGSEA. In nucleotides, the CDR3 is TGCAGCACTACAGGGGCCGTCACAGATACGCAGTATTTT. It yields the protein CSTTGAVTDTQYF.

The genes are TRBV10-3 and TRBJ2-2; 9 nucleotides align to TRBD1. After removal of 6 bases from V and 4 bases from J, the junction contained 6 bases not matched to a gene. CDR1 ENHRY and CDR2 SYGVKD come from the germline V gene. The CDR3 runs to 15 residues. Written as DNA, the CDR3 is TGTGCCATCAGCCCGGGACAGGGAGCCACCGGGGAGCTGTTTTTT. Its protein is CAISPGQGATGELFF.

This clone was detected only once. The rearrangement links TRBV7-6 to TRBJ2-3, with 11 bases identical to TRBD2. Per germline, CDR1 SGHVS and CDR2 FNYEAQ. CDR3 length equals 16 residues. V shed 5 bases, J shed 4 bases, and the junction held 8 bases outside the gene matches. The CDR3 bases are TGTGCCAGCAGCCCCCTAGCGGGGGGCTCAGCAGATACGCAGTATTTT. It yields the protein CASSPLAGGSADTQYF.

This clone showed up just once. This sequence joins TRBV27 and TRBJ1-1; D is perhaps TRBD1 (5 bases). Trimming shortened V by 7 bases and J by 5 bases, and 14 bases separated the two germline ends. CDR1 is MNHEY and CDR2 is SMNVEV in the germline V gene (reference sequence). This CDR3 comprises 13 residues. CDR3 region: CASTEGAATEAFF. The CDR3 DNA reads as TGTGCCAGCACCGAAGGGGCGGCGACTGAAGCTTTCTTT.

The chain has TRBV4-3 and TRBJ2-5, with TRBD1 matching over 8 bases. The V gene end was trimmed by 4 bases and the J gene end by 4 bases; junction bases not matched to a gene: 8. Germline V gives CDR1 LGHNA, CDR2 YSLEER. CDR3 length equals 15 residues. CDR3 amino acids: CASSLSGTGRETQYF. CDR3 sequence (DNA): TGCGCCAGCAGCCTCTCCGGGACAGGACGAGAGACCCAGTACTTC.

Here the CDR3 reads CASSLTIGVKNIQYF. The CDR3 DNA reads as TGTGCCAGCAGCTTGACCATAGGGGTTAAAAACATTCAGTACTTC. V is TRBV11-2 and J is TRBJ2-4; D is possibly TRBD1 (5 bases). Between the trimmed V and J ends, which lost 3 bases and 4 bases, there was a span of 13 bases. CDR3 size: 15 residues. CDR1 and CDR2 from the germline V gene are SGHAT and FQNNGV.

The chain carries TRBV5-4 and TRBJ1-1; the D is unclear. Trimming stripped 3 bases from V and 4 bases from J, with 19 bases between. The germline V gene has CDR1 SGHNT and CDR2 YYREEE (reference sequence). The CDR3 spans 16 residues. CDR3 bases: TGTGCCAGCAGCTCCCCTTGGAAGGATGGAGGCACTGAAGCTTTCTTT. Encoded protein: CASSSPWKDGGTEAFF.

This rearrangement joins TRBV18 to TRBJ2-3; D is unclear. The V end was cut by 2 bases, the J end by 6 bases, with 9 bases between. The CDR3 contains 13 residues. CDR1 and CDR2 from the germline V gene are KGHSH and LQKENI. The CDR3 protein is CASSPSDLDTQYF. For the CDR3, the DNA is TGTGCCAGCTCACCAAGCGACCTCGATACGCAGTATTTT.

This chain uses TRBV5-4 with TRBJ2-2; 11 positions match TRBD2. V gave up 3 bases and J gave up 4 bases; unmatched junction bases: 2. CDR3 size: 15 residues. Germline V gene sequence: CDR1 SGHNT, CDR2 YYREEE (reference sequence). For the CDR3, the DNA is TGTGCCAGCAGCTATAGCGGGGGGGCCACCGGGGAGCTGTTTTTT. It translates to CASSYSGGATGELFF.

The chain carries TRBV2 and TRBJ2-3; D possibly corresponds to TRBD1 (5 bases). This CDR3 is built from 14 residues. Between the trimmed V and J ends, which lost 6 bases and 0 bases, there was a span of 10 bases. Germline V CDR1 and CDR2: SNHLY, FYNNEI. The CDR3 DNA reads as TGTGCCAGCAGCGGCAGGGCGAGCACAGATACGCAGTATTTT. Amino acid sequence: CASSGRASTDTQYF.

This chain connects TRBV9 to TRBJ1-6; no clear D. The germline V and J ends were trimmed by 7 bases and 10 bases, with 15 bases remaining between them. The germline gives CDR1 SGDLS, CDR2 YYNGEE. The CDR3 runs 13 residues. CDR3 sequence (DNA): TGTGCCAGCGGTCAGGCGACACAGTCACCCCTCCACTTT. Translation: CASGQATQSPLHF.

This clone was seen once. The J gene is TRBJ1-3, the V gene TRBV6-5; TRBD1 matches at 7 bases. With V trimmed by 6 bases and J by 0 bases, 5 bases remained unmatched. Per germline, CDR1 MNHEY and CDR2 SVGAGI. The CDR3 runs to 15 residues. CDR3 region: CASSQDRDSGNTIYF. The CDR3 nucleotides are TGTGCCAGCAGCCAAGACAGGGACTCTGGAAACACCATATATTTT.

J is TRBJ1-2 and V is TRBV9; D is perhaps TRBD1 (6 bases). The CDR3 covers 11 residues. Germline CDR1 is SGDLS and CDR2 is YYNGEE. Deletions cut 9 bases from V and 6 bases from J, with 12 bases between. The chain's CDR3 is CATSGTNGYTF. The CDR3 DNA follows: TGTGCCACCTCCGGGACAAATGGCTACACCTTC.

The chain uses TRBV27 and TRBJ1-2, with 9 nucleotides matching TRBD1. The V gene's germline CDR1 is MNHEY and CDR2 SMNVEV (reference sequence). This CDR3 comprises 18 residues. Unmatched junction bases numbered 13, after V lost 3 bases and J lost 2 bases. The CDR3 sequence is CASSFKVQGAYANYGYTF. The CDR3 nucleotides are TGTGCCAGCAGTTTTAAAGTACAGGGGGCATACGCAAACTATGGCTACACCTTC.